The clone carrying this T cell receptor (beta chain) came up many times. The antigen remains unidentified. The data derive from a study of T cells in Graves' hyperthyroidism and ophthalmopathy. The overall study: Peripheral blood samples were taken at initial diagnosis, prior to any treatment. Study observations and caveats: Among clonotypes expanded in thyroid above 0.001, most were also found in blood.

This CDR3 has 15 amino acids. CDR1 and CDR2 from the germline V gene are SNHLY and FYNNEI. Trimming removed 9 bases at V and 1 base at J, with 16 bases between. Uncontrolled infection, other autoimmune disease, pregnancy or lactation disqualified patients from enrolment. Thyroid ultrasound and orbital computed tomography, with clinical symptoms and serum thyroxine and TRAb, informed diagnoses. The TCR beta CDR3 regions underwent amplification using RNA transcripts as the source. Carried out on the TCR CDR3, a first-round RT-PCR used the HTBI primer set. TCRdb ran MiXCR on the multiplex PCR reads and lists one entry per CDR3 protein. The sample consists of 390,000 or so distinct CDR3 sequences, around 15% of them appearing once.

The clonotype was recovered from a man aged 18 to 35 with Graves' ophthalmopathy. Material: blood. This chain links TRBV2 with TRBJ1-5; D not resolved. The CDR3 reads CASTLIPASNQPQHF. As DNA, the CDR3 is TGTGCCAGTACTCTGATTCCGGCCAGCAATCAGCCCCAGCATTTT.